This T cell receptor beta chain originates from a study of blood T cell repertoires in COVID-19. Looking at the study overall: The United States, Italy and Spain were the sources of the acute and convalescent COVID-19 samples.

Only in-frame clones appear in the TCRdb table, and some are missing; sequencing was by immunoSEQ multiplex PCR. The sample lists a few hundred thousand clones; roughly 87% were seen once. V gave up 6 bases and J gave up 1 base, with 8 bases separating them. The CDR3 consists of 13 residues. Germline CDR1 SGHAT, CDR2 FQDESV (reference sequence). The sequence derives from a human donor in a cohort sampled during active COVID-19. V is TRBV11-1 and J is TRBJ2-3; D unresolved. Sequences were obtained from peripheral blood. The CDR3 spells CASSQDGTDTQYF. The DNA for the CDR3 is TGTGCCAGCAGTCAGGATGGCACAGATACGCAGTATTTT. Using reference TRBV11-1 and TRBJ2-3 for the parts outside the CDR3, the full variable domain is EAEVAQSPRYKITEKSQAVAFWCDPISGHATLYWYRQILGQGPELLVQFQDESVVDDSQLPKDRFSAERLKGVDSTLKIQPAELGDSAMYLCASSQDGTDTQYFGPGTRLTVL.